The clone carrying this T cell receptor beta chain was observed a single time. No antigen is known for it. Produced via immunoSEQ multiplex PCR; TCRdb's table is partial and in-frame only. Here the sample spans roughly 64,000 clones, more than 75% being singletons. The record originates from a study of Tregs in tolerant kidney transplant recipients. Study-wide findings and caveats: In tolerant patients, donor-specific Tregs outgrew total Tregs, suggesting antigen-driven expansion. Expanding Tregs on activated donor B cells appeared to best identify donor-specific TCRbeta clones. Findings come from small patient numbers and require larger validation.

V was clipped by 4 bases and J by 2 bases, with 12 bases between them. Germline CDR1 reads SGHTA; CDR2 reads FQGTGA. The CDR3 extends over 15 amino acids. The nonmyeloablative bone marrow transplants came from related graft donors, with transient mixed chimerism. Unstimulated regulatory T cells (CD4+CD25+CD127-), CD4+CD25- non-regulatory cells, CD4 and CD8 cells were FACS-sorted from thawed PBMCs. The source was CD4+ T cells from blood (PBMCs), collected 6 months after the transplant. The chain recombines TRBV7-3 with TRBJ2-1; the D is unclear. The sequence came from a human patient who received a combined kidney and bone marrow transplant. Some T cells may possibly be graft donor cells. The CDR3 is CASSYQMGAYNEQFF. The DNA of the CDR3 is TGTGCCAGCAGCTACCAGATGGGCGCCTACAATGAGCAGTTCTTC.